This T cell receptor beta chain is drawn from a study of shared clonotypes between healthy human individuals. In the study overall: Three men and a couple of women, aged 18 to 49, were donors.

Positive CCR7 selection of CD45RO-negative cells yielded the naive CD8 cells, and terminally differentiated effector memory CD45RA+ cells were excluded. This table comes from immunoSEQ multiplex PCR, and its TCRdb copy is limited to in-frame clones, with some not included. The repertoire includes hundreds of thousands of clones, roughly 98% of them detected once, and 0.3% sits in the top ten. Trimming cost V 5 bases and J 0 bases, with 14 bases left between them. CDR1 and CDR2 from the germline V gene are SGHVS and FQNEAQ. CDR3 length equals 16 residues. V is TRBV7-8 and J is TRBJ2-1, with D perhaps matching TRBD1 (6 bases). Sample: naive CD8+ T cells sorted from blood. The source is a man in his thirties or forties in good health. Here the CDR3 DNA reads TGTGCCAGCAGCACGAGACAGGAGAGCTCCTACAATGAGCAGTTCTTC. This encodes CASSTRQESSYNEQFF.